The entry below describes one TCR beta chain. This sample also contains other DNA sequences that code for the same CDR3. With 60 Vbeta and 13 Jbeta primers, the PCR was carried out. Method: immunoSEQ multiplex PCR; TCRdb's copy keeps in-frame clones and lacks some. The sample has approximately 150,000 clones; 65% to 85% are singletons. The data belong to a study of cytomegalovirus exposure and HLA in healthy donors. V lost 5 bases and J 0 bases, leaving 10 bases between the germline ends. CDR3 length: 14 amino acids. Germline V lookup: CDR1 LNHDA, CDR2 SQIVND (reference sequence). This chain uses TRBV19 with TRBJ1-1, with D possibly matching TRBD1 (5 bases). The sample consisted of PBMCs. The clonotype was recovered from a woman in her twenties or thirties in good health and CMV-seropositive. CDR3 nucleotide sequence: TGTGCCAGTAGTGGGCGGGGGATGAACACTGAAGCTTTCTTT. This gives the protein CASSGRGMNTEAFF.